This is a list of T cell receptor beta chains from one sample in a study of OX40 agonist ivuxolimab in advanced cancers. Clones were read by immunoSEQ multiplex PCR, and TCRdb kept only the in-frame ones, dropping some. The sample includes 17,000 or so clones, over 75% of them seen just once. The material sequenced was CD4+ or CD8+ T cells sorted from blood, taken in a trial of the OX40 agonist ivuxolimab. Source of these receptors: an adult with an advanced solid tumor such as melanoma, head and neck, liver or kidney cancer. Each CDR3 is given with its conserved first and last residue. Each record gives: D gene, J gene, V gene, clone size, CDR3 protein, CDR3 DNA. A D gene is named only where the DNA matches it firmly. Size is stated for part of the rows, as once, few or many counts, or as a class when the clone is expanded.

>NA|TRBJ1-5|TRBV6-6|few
CAIGTGDSNQPQHF
TGTGCCATCGGCACCGGAGATAGCAATCAGCCCCAGCATTTT
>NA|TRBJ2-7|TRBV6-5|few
CASSIGGQQTYEQYF
TGTGCCAGCAGTATTGGTGGACAGCAGACCTACGAGCAGTACTTC
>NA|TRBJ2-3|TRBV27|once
CASRWGTSTDTQYF
TGTGCCAGCAGATGGGGAACTAGCACAGATACGCAGTATTTT
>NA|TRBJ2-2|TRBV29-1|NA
CSVDRQNTGELFF
TGCAGCGTTGATAGGCAGAACACCGGGGAGCTGTTTTTT
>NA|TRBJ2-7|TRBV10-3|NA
CAIRGTFKPSYEQYF
TGTGCCATCCGGGGGACGTTTAAGCCGTCCTACGAGCAGTACTTC
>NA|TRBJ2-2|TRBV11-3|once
CASSFGRGGGELFF
TGTGCCAGCAGCTTTGGCAGGGGAGGCGGGGAGCTGTTTTTT
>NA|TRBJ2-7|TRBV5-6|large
CASNNLIELSYEQYF
TGTGCCAGCAACAATCTTATTGAGCTCTCCTACGAGCAGTACTTC
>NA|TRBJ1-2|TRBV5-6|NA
CASSLDSSPGGYTF
TGTGCCAGCAGCTTGGACAGTAGTCCTGGGGGCTACACCTTC
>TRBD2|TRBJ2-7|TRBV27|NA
CASKPSGTSGRYEQYF
TGTGCCAGCAAACCCTCTGGCACTAGCGGGAGGTACGAGCAGTACTTC
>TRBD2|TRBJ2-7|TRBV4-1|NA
CASSPPSGELYEQYF
TGCGCCAGCAGCCCGCCTAGCGGGGAACTCTACGAGCAGTACTTC
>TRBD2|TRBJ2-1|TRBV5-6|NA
CASDGGSGAYNEQFF
TGTGCCTCCGACGGCGGGAGTGGGGCCTACAATGAGCAGTTCTTC
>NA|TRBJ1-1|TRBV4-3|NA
CASSQDRPGNTEAFF
TGCGCCAGCAGCCAAGATCGCCCGGGGAACACTGAAGCTTTCTTT
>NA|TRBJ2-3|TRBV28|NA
CASSLDRGIQDTQYF
TGTGCCAGCAGTTTAGATCGGGGGATACAAGATACGCAGTATTTT
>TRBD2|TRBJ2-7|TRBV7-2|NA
CASSLDRLAGVDEQYF
TGTGCCAGCAGCTTAGATAGACTAGCGGGAGTTGACGAGCAGTACTTC
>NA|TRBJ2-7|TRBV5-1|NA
CASSLDTSYEQYF
TGCGCCAGCAGCTTGGACACCTCCTACGAGCAGTACTTC
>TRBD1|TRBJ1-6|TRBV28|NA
CASSGQVESYNSPLHF
TGTGCCAGCAGTGGACAGGTGGAGTCCTATAATTCACCCCTCCACTTT
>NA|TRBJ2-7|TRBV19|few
CASSTGTPGWEQYF
TGTGCCAGTAGTACCGGGACCCCCGGTTGGGAGCAGTACTTC
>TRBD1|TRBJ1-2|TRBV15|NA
CATSNPQGVYGYTF
TGTGCCACCAGCAACCCACAGGGGGTCTATGGCTACACCTTC
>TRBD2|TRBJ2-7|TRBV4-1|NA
CASSQEGTSGRGAYEQYF
TGCGCCAGCAGCCAAGAAGGGACTAGCGGGAGGGGGGCCTACGAGCAGTACTTC
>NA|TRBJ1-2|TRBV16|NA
CASTPSQASNYGYTF
TGTGCCAGCACCCCCTCCCAAGCATCAAACTATGGCTACACCTTC
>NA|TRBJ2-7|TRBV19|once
CASSTGYEQYF
TGTGCCAGTAGTACAGGGTACGAGCAGTACTTC
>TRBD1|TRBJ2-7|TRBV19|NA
CASSIGTGYYEQYF
TGTGCCAGTAGTATTGGGACAGGCTACTACGAGCAGTACTTC
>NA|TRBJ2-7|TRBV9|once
CASASGDFSYEQYF
TGTGCCAGCGCGTCAGGGGACTTCTCCTACGAGCAGTACTTC
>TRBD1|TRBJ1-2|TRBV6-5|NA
CASSWDRWGYYGYTF
TGTGCCAGCAGTTGGGACAGGTGGGGGTACTATGGCTACACCTTC
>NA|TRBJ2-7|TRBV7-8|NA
CASSAPRWSTYEQYF
TGTGCCAGCAGCGCACCTAGGTGGTCTACCTACGAGCAGTACTTC
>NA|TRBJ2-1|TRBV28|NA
CASSLVNEQFF
TGTGCCAGCAGTTTAGTGAATGAGCAGTTCTTC
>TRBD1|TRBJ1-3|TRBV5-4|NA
CASSSQTGADPRNTIYF
TGTGCCAGCAGCTCCCAGACAGGGGCCGACCCACGGAACACCATATATTTT
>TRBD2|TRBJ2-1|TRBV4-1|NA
CASRGGRDEQFF
TGCGCCAGCAGGGGAGGGAGGGATGAGCAGTTCTTC
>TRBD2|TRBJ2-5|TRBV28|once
CASSPGLASQETQYF
TGTGCCAGCAGCCCGGGACTAGCGTCTCAAGAGACCCAGTACTTC
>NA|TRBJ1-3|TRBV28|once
CASSLIGYGNTIYF
TGTGCCAGCAGTTTAATCGGGTATGGAAACACCATATATTTT
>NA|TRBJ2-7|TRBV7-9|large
CASSSSSRTRSYEQYF
TGTGCCAGCAGCTCTAGTTCCAGGACTCGCTCCTACGAGCAGTACTTC
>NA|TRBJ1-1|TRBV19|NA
CASSIGNTATEAFF
TGTGCCAGTAGTATTGGTAACACCGCCACTGAAGCTTTCTTT
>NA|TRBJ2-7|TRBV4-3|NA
CASSQGMRYYEQYF
TGCGCCAGCAGCCAAGGGATGAGGTACTACGAGCAGTACTTC
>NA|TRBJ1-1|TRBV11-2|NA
CASSLDPRLDTEAFF
TGTGCCAGCAGCTTAGATCCCAGGCTGGACACTGAAGCTTTCTTT
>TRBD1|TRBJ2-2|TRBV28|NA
CASSFDTSVGQNINTGELFF
TGTGCCAGCAGTTTTGACACCTCCGTGGGACAGAATATCAACACCGGGGAGCTGTTTTTT
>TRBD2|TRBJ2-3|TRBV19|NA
CASSIVFSAGVENTQYF
TGTGCCAGTAGTATAGTGTTCTCAGCGGGAGTCGAGAATACGCAGTATTTT
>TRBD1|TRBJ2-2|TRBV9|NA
CASSVAGDRANTGELFF
TGTGCCAGCAGCGTAGCAGGGGACAGGGCTAACACCGGGGAGCTGTTTTTT
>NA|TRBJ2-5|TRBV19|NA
CASSIAEGPMETQYF
TGTGCCAGTAGTATAGCCGAGGGTCCGATGGAGACCCAGTACTTC
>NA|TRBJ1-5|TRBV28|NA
CASSFAIKGNQPQHF
TGTGCCAGCAGTTTCGCAATAAAGGGCAATCAGCCCCAGCATTTT
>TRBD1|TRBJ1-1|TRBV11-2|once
CASSLDLGTVEAFF
TGTGCCAGCAGCCTAGACCTCGGGACAGTGGAAGCTTTCTTT